These 19 T cell receptor beta chains share one sample of origin, sequenced in a study of blood T cells in healthy people across ages. For the second PCR, which ran for roughly 6 to 12 cycles, a sample-barcoded 5' primer and a J-beta primer mix were used. TCRdb re-analysed the 5' RACE reads in MiXCR, keeping a single row per CDR3 protein. The sample lists 540,000 or so distinct CDR3 sequences, 25% to 30% occurring once. The specimen was blood. These TCRs come from a woman in her 70s in good health.

The gene calls are TRBV4-3 and TRBJ2-4; D may be TRBD1 (6 bases). CDR3 length equals 17 residues. Trimming shortened V by 1 base and J by 6 bases, and 19 bases separated the two germline ends. In germline, CDR1 is LGHNA, CDR2 YSLEER. CDR3 nucleotide sequence: TGCGCCAGCAGCCAAGGCGGACTTCGACCCAGGGGAAACATTCAGTACTTC. As protein: CASSQGGLRPRGNIQYF.

As for this clonotype: The junction and the germline gene differ at one end; a read error may be behind it. V usage is TRBV3-1 and J usage is TRBJ1-2; 9 bases agree with TRBD1. Germline V CDR1 and CDR2: LGHDT, YNNKEL (reference sequence). The CDR3 runs 12 residues. For the CDR3, the DNA is TGTGCCAGCACCCAACAGGGGGCTGGCTACACCTTC. This codes for CASTQQGAGYTF. Full variable domain (missing parts from reference TRBV3-1 and TRBJ1-2): DTAVSQTPKYLVTQMGNDKSIKCEQNLGHDTMYWYKQDSKKFLKIMFSYNNKELIINETVPNRFSPKSPDKAHLNLHINSLELGDSAVYFCASTQQGAGYTFGSGTRLTVV.

The V gene is TRBV5-1, the J gene TRBJ2-3, with D possibly being TRBD2 (6 bases). The CDR3 covers 14 residues. CDR1 and CDR2 from the germline V gene are SGHRS and YFSETQ. Trimming stripped 4 bases from V and 2 bases from J, with 11 bases between. CDR3 loop: CASSTGSSTDTQYF. The CDR3 DNA reads TGCGCCAGCAGCACCGGGAGCTCCACAGATACGCAGTATTTT.

The gene calls are TRBV7-9 and TRBJ1-5; D may be TRBD1 (6 bases). CDR1 and CDR2 (germline): SEHNR, FQNEAQ (reference sequence). The CDR3 runs 14 residues. V was trimmed by 5 bases and J by 10 bases, leaving 18 bases between them. The CDR3 DNA sequence: TGTGCCAGCAGCCACCCAGGGGTCACCAGCCCCCAGCATTTT. Protein: CASSHPGVTSPQHF. Filled out from reference TRBV7-9 and TRBJ1-5, the complete variable domain reads DTGVSQNPRHKITKRGQNVTFRCDPISEHNRLYWYRQTLGQGPEFLTYFQNEAQLEKSRLLSDRFSAERPKGSFSTLEIQRTEQGDSAMYLCASSHPGVTSPQHFGDGTRLSIL.

This clonotype was counted a single time. The chain links TRBV5-1 to TRBJ2-3; 8 positions match TRBD2. The CDR3 runs 14 residues. CDR1 is SGHRS and CDR2 is YFSETQ in the germline V gene. Unmatched junction bases numbered 5, after V lost 4 bases and J lost 4 bases. This chain's CDR3 is CASSQGLASDTQYF. The CDR3 DNA reads TGCGCCAGCAGCCAAGGACTAGCTTCAGATACGCAGTATTTT.

The count of this clonotype is one. The chain has TRBV5-1 and TRBJ2-2; possibly TRBD2 for D (6 bases). The ends were cut back, 2 bases at V and 5 bases at J, with 16 bases in the middle. The CDR3 loop spans 16 amino acids. Germline CDR1 reads SGHRS; CDR2 reads YFSETQ. CDR3 in amino acids: CASSLETSFITGELFF. The CDR3 DNA sequence: TGCGCCAGCAGCTTAGAGACTAGTTTTATTACCGGGGAGCTGTTTTTT.

J is TRBJ2-5 and V is TRBV20-1, with 11 positions matching TRBD2. The CDR3 loop spans 15 amino acids. The V gene's germline CDR1 is DFQATT and CDR2 SNEGSKA (reference sequence). With V trimmed by 3 bases and J by 4 bases, 7 bases remained unmatched. CDR3 DNA sequence: TGCAGTGCTAGGCCGACTAGCGGGGATTTAGAGACCCAGTACTTC. Protein sequence: CSARPTSGDLETQYF.

In its sample, this clonotype was seen a few times. V is TRBV7-2 and J is TRBJ1-5, with 7 bases identical to TRBD1. This CDR3 region has 15 residues. With 6 bases clipped from V and 1 base from J, the junction kept 6 bases outside the gene matches. The germline V gene encodes CDR1 SGHTA and CDR2 FQGNSA. CDR3 sequence reads: CASRPPGQSNQPQHF. In DNA form, the CDR3 reads TGTGCCAGCAGACCTCCGGGACAGAGCAATCAGCCCCAGCATTTT.

A note on this clonotype: The conserved final phenylalanine or tryptophan is absent from the CDR3, which likely points to a read error. This sequence joins TRBV7-6 and TRBJ2-3, with a weak D call TRBD1 (6 bases). V lost 2 bases, J lost 3 bases, and 15 bases lay in between. The CDR3 runs 16 residues. Germline CDR1 is SGHVS and CDR2 is FNYEAQ. The CDR3 sequence: CASSLWLAGETDTQYL. CDR3 sequence (DNA): TGTGCCAGCAGCTTATGGCTGGCAGGGGAAACAGATACGCAGTATCTT.

The chain has TRBV20-1 and TRBJ2-3, with 14 bases identical to TRBD2. This CDR3 has 15 amino acids. Germline V gene lookup returns CDR1 DFQATT and CDR2 SNEGSKA (reference sequence). The V gene end was trimmed by 2 bases and the J gene end by 5 bases; junction bases not matched to a gene: 3. The CDR3 spells CSARRLAGGRDTQYF. The CDR3 DNA reads TGCAGTGCTAGACGACTAGCGGGGGGGCGAGATACGCAGTATTTT.

This clonotype has more than one count but fewer than ten. The chain has TRBV20-1 and TRBJ2-1, with 9 bases matching TRBD2. Germline CDR1 reads DFQATT; CDR2 reads SNEGSKA (reference sequence). V lost 0 bases and J lost 4; bases outside the gene matches: 10. This CDR3 comprises 17 residues. CDR3 sequence: CSARDRRRGGSYNEQFF. The CDR3 nucleotides are TGCAGTGCTAGAGATCGTCGGCGGGGGGGTTCGTACAATGAGCAGTTCTTC.

This clonotype was counted a few times. The chain is built from TRBV12-3 or TRBV12-4 and TRBJ2-7, with 12 nucleotides matching TRBD2. CDR3 length equals 15 residues. After removal of 5 bases from V and 5 bases from J, the junction contained 7 bases not matched to a gene. CDR3 sequence: CASSPLAGGVNEQYF. CDR3 sequence (DNA): TGTGCCAGCAGTCCACTAGCGGGGGGCGTTAACGAGCAGTACTTC.

This clonotype was found a few times. The J gene is TRBJ2-5, the V gene TRBV5-1; D assignment may be TRBD1 or TRBD2 (6 bases each). V was clipped by 0 bases and J by 9 bases, with 12 bases between them. This CDR3 region has 13 residues. CDR1 and CDR2 from the germline V gene are SGHRS and YFSETQ. CDR3 protein: CASSLVTEGAQYF. The CDR3 DNA follows: TGCGCCAGCAGCTTGGTTACGGAGGGGGCCCAGTACTTC. The entire variable domain, with the rest obtained from reference TRBV5-1 and TRBJ2-5, is as follows: KAGVTQTPRYLIKTRGQQVTLSCSPISGHRSVSWYQQTPGQGLQFLFEYFSETQRNKGNFPGRFSGRQFSNSRSEMNVSTLELGDSALYLCASSLVTEGAQYFGPGTRLLVL.

This clonotype appeared many times. The rearrangement links TRBV29-1 to TRBJ2-4; D perhaps matches TRBD1 (5 bases). The CDR3 loop spans 13 amino acids. Trimming pared 6 bases from V and 7 bases from J, leaving 16 bases between. Germline CDR1 reads SQVTM; CDR2 reads ANQGSEA. CDR3 sequence: CSVRQGRDNIQYF. In nucleotides, the CDR3 is TGCAGCGTCCGTCAGGGAAGAGATAACATTCAGTACTTC.

This chain joins TRBV4-1 and TRBJ1-4; 8 bases align to TRBD1. Trimming cost V 3 bases and J 10 bases; bases outside gene matches: 16. The CDR3 is 17 amino acids. Germline values: CDR1 MGHRA, CDR2 YSYEKL. The CDR3 loop is CASSHAGGARPRTKLFF. The CDR3 nucleotides are TGCGCCAGCAGCCATGCAGGGGGCGCGAGACCGCGGACAAAACTGTTTTTT.

The chain couples TRBV7-2 to TRBJ2-5; D is undetermined. The CDR3 totals 13 residues. With 5 bases removed from V and 5 bases from J, the gap between germline ends came to 12 bases. Per the germline V gene, CDR1 is SGHTA and CDR2 is FQGNSA. CDR3 amino acids: CASSRNMGETQYF. In DNA, the CDR3 is TGTGCCAGCAGCCGAAATATGGGGGAGACCCAGTACTTC.

The chain recombines TRBV9 with TRBJ2-3, with TRBD2 matching 8 bases. Germline assignment: CDR1 SGDLS and CDR2 YYNGEE. Trimming removed 3 bases from V and 2 bases from J; junction bases left unmatched: 8. The CDR3 runs 16 residues. CDR3: CASSARGSGDTDTQYF. The DNA of the CDR3 is TGTGCCAGCAGCGCCCGAGGTAGCGGGGACACAGATACGCAGTATTTT.

This clonotype was detected once. The chain combines TRBV5-1 with TRBJ1-2; TRBD1 is a possible D gene (5 bases). Germline lookup yields CDR1 SGHRS and CDR2 YFSETQ. V was cut by 0 bases and J by 1 base, with 16 bases left in between. This CDR3 spans 17 amino acids. The CDR3 here is CASSLDQGAFLNYGYTF. CDR3 sequence (DNA): TGCGCCAGCAGCTTGGATCAGGGTGCCTTTCTTAACTATGGCTACACCTTC.

The chain employs TRBV7-2 and TRBJ2-1; 8 positions match TRBD2. Trimming removed 2 bases from V and 4 bases from J; junction bases left unmatched: 7. The CDR3 is 16 residues long. Germline V lookup: CDR1 SGHTA, CDR2 FQGNSA. CDR3 DNA: TGTGCCAGCAGCTTAAATCCTAGCGGGCTTTACAATGAGCAGTTCTTC. This codes for CASSLNPSGLYNEQFF.